The sequence of this T cell receptor beta chain was determined in a study of blood T cell repertoires in COVID-19. In the authors' methods: By means of reference gene primer amplification, nucleated cell counts were estimated. Libraries were prepared by immunoSEQ multiplex PCR; TCRdb keeps only in-frame clonotypes and omits some of them. V, J and clone size are taken as reported in that table, and D and trimming were inferred from the DNA itself. The sample yields a few hundred thousand clones, about 90% seen once. Germline loops: CDR1 MDHEN, CDR2 SYDVKM. The CDR3 is 15 residues long. Trimming left V 6 bases short and J 2 bases short, with 17 bases between.

Sequenced material: peripheral blood. The TCR comes from a woman aged 25 to 45 with COVID-19, enrolled during active disease. The chain combines TRBV28 with TRBJ2-7, with a weak D call TRBD1 (7 bases). The CDR3 coding sequence is TGTGCCAGCAGCCCCAGGGGGGTAATTGCCTACGAGCAGTACTTC. It specifies CASSPRGVIAYEQYF.